This T cell receptor beta chain was sequenced for a study of cytomegalovirus exposure and HLA in healthy donors. Overall study results and limits: In vitro testing confirmed three CMV-associated chains as specific for CMV antigens.

PCR employed 60 Vbeta and 13 Jbeta primers. Sequencing used immunoSEQ multiplex PCR; TCRdb keeps in-frame clones, though not all of them. Among 150,000 or so clones listed, almost 85% were seen once. Note on this clone: Antigen specificity is unknown.

The ends lost 1 base at V and 3 bases at J; junction bases unmatched: 8. This CDR3 region has 18 residues. The germline gives CDR1 SGHDN, CDR2 FVKESK. The V gene is TRBV14, the J gene TRBJ2-3, with 12 bases aligning to TRBD2. The sequenced sample was PBMCs. This TCR was recovered from a man aged 30 to 39 in good health and CMV-seropositive. In DNA, the CDR3 is TGTGCCAGCAGCCAAGGTCGCCTAGCGGGAGGGCCGACAGATACGCAGTATTTT. This gives the protein CASSQGRLAGGPTDTQYF. The full variable domain, in which reference TRBV14 and TRBJ2-3 provide the parts outside the CDR3, is EAGVTQFPSHSVIEKGQTVTLRCDPISGHDNLYWYRRVMGKEIKFLLHFVKESKQDESGMPNNRFLAERTGGTYSTLKVQPAELEDSGVYFCASSQGRLAGGPTDTQYFGPGTRLTVL.